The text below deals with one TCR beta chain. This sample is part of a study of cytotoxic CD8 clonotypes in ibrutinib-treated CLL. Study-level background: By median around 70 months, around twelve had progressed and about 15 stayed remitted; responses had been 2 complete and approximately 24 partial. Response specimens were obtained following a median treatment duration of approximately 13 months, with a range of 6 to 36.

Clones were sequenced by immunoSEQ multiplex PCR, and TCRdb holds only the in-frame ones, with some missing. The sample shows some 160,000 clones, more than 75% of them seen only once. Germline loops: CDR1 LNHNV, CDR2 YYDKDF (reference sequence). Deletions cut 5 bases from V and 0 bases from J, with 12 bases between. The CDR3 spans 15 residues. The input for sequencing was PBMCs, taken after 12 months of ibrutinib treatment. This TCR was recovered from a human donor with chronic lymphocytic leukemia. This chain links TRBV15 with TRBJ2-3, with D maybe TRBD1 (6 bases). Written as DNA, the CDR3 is TGTGCCACCAGCGGCAGGGGAACTAGCACAGATACGCAGTATTTT. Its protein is CATSGRGTSTDTQYF. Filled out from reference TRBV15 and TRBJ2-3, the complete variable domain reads DAMVIQNPRYQVTQFGKPVTLSCSQTLNHNVMYWYQQKSSQAPKLLFHYYDKDFNNEADTPDNFQSRRPNTSFCFLDIRSPGLGDTAMYLCATSGRGTSTDTQYFGPGTRLTVL.